The next 16 T cell receptor beta chains were all read from a single sample in a study of T cell changes during pregnancy in multiple sclerosis (dated by TCRdb to about 2019). Libraries came from the immunoSEQ multiplex PCR assay. Drawn from immuneACCESS, this table holds only the in-frame rearrangements with V and J called that TCRdb kept. Clones are partly lost; checked studies trace under half to an unresolved V gene and leave the rest unexplained. A total of about 70,000 clones appear in this sample, 75% to 95% of them only once. Approximately 2.5% of the sample belongs to the ten largest clones. The source material was peripheral blood, sampled in the first trimester of pregnancy. These receptors came from a female donor with multiple sclerosis, enrolled in a pregnancy study.

The rearrangement uses TRBV6-1 and TRBJ1-1, with TRBD1 matching over 7 bases. Trimming cost V 6 bases and J 4 bases; bases outside gene matches: 5. The CDR3 has 13 residues. Germline lookup yields CDR1 MNHNS and CDR2 SASEGT. CDR3 protein: CASSADRATEAFF. DNA of the CDR3: TGTGCCAGCAGCGCCGACAGGGCCACTGAAGCTTTCTTT.

The V call is TRBV19, the J call TRBJ2-5; 10 bases fit TRBD2. The CDR3 runs 16 residues. J was trimmed by 1 base and V by 3 bases; bases with no gene match: 5. The germline gives CDR1 LNHDA, CDR2 SQIVND (reference sequence). CDR3 amino acids: CASSIRLAGVQETQYF. CDR3 coding DNA: TGTGCCAGTAGTATTAGGCTAGCGGGGGTCCAAGAGACCCAGTACTTC.

The gene calls are TRBV14 and TRBJ2-1; 7 bases align to TRBD2. Germline CDR1 is SGHDN and CDR2 is FVKESK. This CDR3 is 16 amino acids long. V lost 0 bases and J lost 9; bases outside the gene matches: 11. The CDR3 is CASSQEGAGVEGEQFF. DNA of the CDR3: TGTGCCAGCAGCCAAGAAGGGGCGGGAGTCGAGGGTGAGCAGTTCTTC.

The chain employs TRBV15 and TRBJ1-5; D is unresolved. This CDR3 contains 12 residues. The germline V and J ends were trimmed by 0 bases and 6 bases, with 3 bases remaining between them. The V gene's germline CDR1 is LNHNV and CDR2 YYDKDF (reference sequence). CDR3 nucleotide sequence: TGTGCCACCAGCAGAGATATTCAGCCCCAGCATTTT. Residues: CATSRDIQPQHF.

The chain recombines TRBV30 with TRBJ2-5, with D tentatively TRBD2 (5 bases). The germline CDR1 and CDR2 sequences are GTSNPN and SVGIG (reference sequence). V gave up 4 bases and J gave up 1 base, with 10 bases separating them. The CDR3 sequence is 13 residues long. CDR3 protein: CAWMREVQETQYF. As DNA, the CDR3 is TGTGCCTGGATGAGGGAAGTCCAAGAGACCCAGTACTTC. Full variable domain (rest looked up from reference TRBV30 and TRBJ2-5): SQTIHQWPATLVQPVGSPLSLECTVEGTSNPNLYWYRQAAGRGLQLLFYSVGIGQISSEVPQNLSASRPQDRQFILSSKKLLLSDSGFYLCAWMREVQETQYFGPGTRLLVL.

Note on this clone: Other DNA sequences from this sample encode an identical CDR3 as well. V usage is TRBV5-4 and J usage is TRBJ2-3, with 10 bases identical to TRBD2. The CDR3 is 16 amino acids. Unmatched junction bases numbered 2, after V lost 0 bases and J lost 1 base. Germline assignment: CDR1 SGHNT and CDR2 YYREEE (reference sequence). In nucleotides, the CDR3 is TGTGCCAGCAGCTTGGCCGGGACTAGCGGCACAGATACGCAGTATTTT. Translated: CASSLAGTSGTDTQYF.

V usage is TRBV6-5 and J usage is TRBJ1-6, with D hard to call. The V and J ends lost 6 bases and 7 bases respectively, with 16 bases between them. Per the germline V gene, CDR1 is MNHEY and CDR2 is SVGAGI. There are 15 residues in the CDR3. The CDR3 region is CASSSGRGANSPLHF. The CDR3 nucleotides are TGTGCCAGCAGCTCTGGGAGAGGTGCAAATTCACCCCTCCACTTT.

The rearrangement links TRBV5-1 to TRBJ2-1; tentative D call: TRBD2 (6 bases). Looked up from germline, CDR1 is SGHRS and CDR2 is YFSETQ. V was clipped by 0 bases and J by 9 bases, with 7 bases between them. This CDR3 spans 12 amino acids. The CDR3 region is CASSLGGTEQFF. The CDR3 DNA reads as TGCGCCAGCAGCTTGGGCGGGACTGAGCAGTTCTTC.

This chain uses TRBV27 with TRBJ2-7; D uncertain. The CDR3 consists of 14 residues. Germline CDR1 and CDR2: MNHEY and SMNVEV (reference sequence). The V end was cut by 5 bases, the J end by 2 bases, with 13 bases between. The DNA for the CDR3 is TGTGCCAGCAGTCCCTCCGACGGAGCCTACGAGCAGTACTTC. It specifies CASSPSDGAYEQYF.

The V gene is TRBV4-2, the J gene TRBJ2-5; TRBD1 agrees at 9 bases. This CDR3 spans 16 amino acids. Per the germline V gene, CDR1 is LGHNA and CDR2 is YNFKEQ. The ends lost 7 bases at V and 5 bases at J; junction bases unmatched: 14. CDR3 residues: CASKGQGETIRETQYF. In DNA form, the CDR3 reads TGTGCCAGCAAGGGACAGGGCGAAACCATCAGGGAGACCCAGTACTTC.

The chain uses TRBV9 and TRBJ1-1; a weak D match, TRBD1 (5 bases). Germline-derived CDR1 and CDR2 are SGDLS and YYNGEE. The CDR3 sequence is 13 residues long. Trimming stripped 4 bases from V and 5 bases from J, with 12 bases between. The DNA of the CDR3 is TGTGCCAGCAGCTCTCAGGGAAGGACTGAAGCTTTCTTT. Translation: CASSSQGRTEAFF.

The chain couples TRBV7-2 to TRBJ2-1; D unclear. This CDR3 spans 15 amino acids. The germline V gene encodes CDR1 SGHTA and CDR2 FQGNSA. V dropped 2 bases and J dropped 0 bases, with 8 bases sitting between them. The CDR3: CASSLLFSSYNEQFF. Here the CDR3 DNA reads TGTGCCAGCAGCTTATTATTCAGCTCCTACAATGAGCAGTTCTTC.

The chain employs TRBV6-6 and TRBJ2-5; tentative D call: TRBD2 (6 bases). Trimming pared 2 bases from V and 1 base from J, leaving 14 bases between. Germline values: CDR1 MNHNY, CDR2 SVGAGI (reference sequence). CDR3 size: 16 residues. The CDR3 DNA is TGTGCCAGCAGTTACCGGGGGACCAGCATCCAAGAGACCCAGTACTTC. Translation gives CASSYRGTSIQETQYF.

The V call is TRBV5-6, the J call TRBJ2-3; 14 nucleotides align to TRBD2. The V gene end was trimmed by 2 bases and the J gene end by 5 bases; junction bases not matched to a gene: 4. Germline values: CDR1 SGHDT, CDR2 YYEEEE. The CDR3 consists of 16 residues. The CDR3 coding sequence is TGTGCCAGCAGCTTATTGACTAGCGGGAGGGTAGATACGCAGTATTTT. Its translation: CASSLLTSGRVDTQYF.

The chain is built from TRBV29-1 and TRBJ2-1, with TRBD2 as a possible D gene (5 bases). Trimming cost V 4 bases and J 2 bases, with 15 bases left between them. The CDR3 is 15 residues long. Germline V gene lookup returns CDR1 SQVTM and CDR2 ANQGSEA. CDR3 in DNA: TGCAGCGTTGGGGTAAGCGGAGCCACCTACAATGAGCAGTTCTTC. Translated: CSVGVSGATYNEQFF.

V usage is TRBV7-7 and J usage is TRBJ2-5, with 14 positions matching TRBD2. The CDR3 contains 18 residues. Germline CDR1 and CDR2: SSHAT and FNYEAQ (reference sequence). V shed 5 bases and J 2 bases; nucleotides not matched to a gene: 10. DNA of the CDR3: TGTGCCAGCAGCGCCCGACTAGCGGGGGGGACCAGACAAGAGACCCAGTACTTC. Translated, it gives CASSARLAGGTRQETQYF.